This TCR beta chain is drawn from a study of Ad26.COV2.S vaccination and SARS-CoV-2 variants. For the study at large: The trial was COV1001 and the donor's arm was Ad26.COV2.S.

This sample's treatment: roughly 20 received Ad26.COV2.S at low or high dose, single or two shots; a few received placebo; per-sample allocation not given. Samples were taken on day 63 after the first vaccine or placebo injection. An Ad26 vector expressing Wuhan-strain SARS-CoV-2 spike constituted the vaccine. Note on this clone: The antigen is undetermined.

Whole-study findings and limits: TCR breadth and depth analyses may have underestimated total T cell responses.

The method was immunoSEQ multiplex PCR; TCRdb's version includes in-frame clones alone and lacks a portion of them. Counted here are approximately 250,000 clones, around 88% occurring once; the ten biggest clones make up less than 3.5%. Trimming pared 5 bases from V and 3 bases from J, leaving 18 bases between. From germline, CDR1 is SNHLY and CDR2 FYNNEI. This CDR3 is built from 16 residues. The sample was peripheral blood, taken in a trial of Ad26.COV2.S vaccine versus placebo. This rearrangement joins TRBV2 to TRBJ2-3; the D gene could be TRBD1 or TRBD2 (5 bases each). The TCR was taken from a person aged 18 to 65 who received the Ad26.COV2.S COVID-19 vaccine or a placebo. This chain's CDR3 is CASSLQGRSMTDTQYF. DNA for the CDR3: TGTGCCAGCAGTCTTCAGGGACGGAGTATGACAGATACGCAGTATTTT.